The present entry profiles one T cell receptor beta chain with its context. This clone was observed a handful of times. Its antigen is unknown. The input lacks base qualities; no much larger clone sits a single base away. This entry is derived from a study of cytomegalovirus exposure and HLA in healthy donors (dated by TCRdb to about 2017). Study-level background: An earlier analysis of some 500 of the donors reported 276 Gb of sequence data and some 120 million unique TCR beta sequences from about 200 million T cells. Among 300 to 500 genotyped donors of the cohort, an average of around 250,000 unique TCR beta nucleotide sequences was sequenced per donor, of which 15% to 20% were non-productive. The study combined high-throughput TCR immunosequencing, statistical association of individual TCRs with disease status, and machine learning to predict cytomegalovirus infection status. Donor age, sex, ethnicity and CMV serostatus were collected together with the repertoire data. HLA typing included class I and class II loci at four-digit resolution. The number of donors typed differed by locus, with about 629-640 for A, B, C, DRB1 and DQB1, roughly 520 for DQA1, about 610 for DPA1, and around 430 for DPB1. The study aimed to test whether cataloging public T cell receptors could reveal signatures of past pathogen exposure. Along with the 666-subject first cohort, a separate validation cohort of about 110 different subjects was used. To study patterns of TCR occurrence, a later analysis re-analyzed previously published TCR beta repertoires from 700 or so donors and added high-resolution HLA genotyping. An earlier analysis of several hundred of the donors applied high-throughput TCR beta sequencing to assess whether each TCR beta V gene segment acted as functional or pseudogenic. All discovery cohort repertoires had been generated on a single sequencing platform. A few DR-DQ haplotypes were handled as single units for association and clustering because linkage in the cohort was strong. A later genetic analysis used genome-wide SNP genotypes for about 65% of the 666 donors, treating that subset as a discovery cohort. About 320 gigabases of sequencing data and some 85 million unique TCR sequences were included in an early release covering roughly 600 HLA-typed donors. Using immunosequencing, the study profiled T cell repertoires from roughly 650 subjects and related those repertoires to cytomegalovirus serostatus. Of the roughly 400 genotyped donors, approximately 83% fell in the genetic ancestry cluster associated with self-reported Caucasian donors. Rather than drawing on any new phenotypic data, the later analysis identified candidate immune exposures from TCR beta sequences and the way those sequences occurred across donors. The investigation overall reported the following: This cohort had only TCR beta chains sequenced, and the lack of alpha or paired-chain data limited which features could be detected. Because the 87-base-pair reads could not distinguish some IMGT-functional V segments, including TRBV6-2 and TRBV6-3, those segments were excluded. Assigning TCR associations to individual alleles was difficult when HLA alleles, especially DR and DQ, strongly co-occurred. The sequencing pipeline was judged likely to have produced a cluster of highly shared sequence variants as a technical artifact. A further reported finding was that TCR beta sequences accurately predicted the HLA-A and HLA-B alleles for most subjects in the first cohort. Most CMV-associated TCR beta chains appeared to be HLA-restricted in a later analysis, and the HLA associations seemed to be driven largely by CMV exposure. A later analysis found that TCR association rates varied across HLA loci, with DRB1 alleles showing the most associated TCRs and HLA-C alleles the fewest. In an earlier analysis of some 550 of the donors, most TCR beta V segments were observed in productive rearrangements about 90% or about 30% of the time, broadly matching IMGT annotations. Compared with equally common non-associated chains, HLA-associated TCR beta chains in a later analysis were more clonally expanded and had lower generation probabilities. HLA typing was unavailable for some donors at each locus, so association tests used only the typed subset. An association between a missense DCLRE1C variant and V-gene and J-gene trimming of TCR beta chains was found in a later genetic analysis and replicated in an independent cohort. The earlier analysis of 587 of the donors excluded some 16 rarely observed V segments, including chromosome 9 orphons, because counts were too low. Most TCR sequences were observed very rarely across donors, whereas some public TCRs were present in many individuals. In a later analysis, several top co-occurrence clusters were reported to appear linked to parvovirus B19, influenza, CMV and Epstein-Barr virus. The authors suggested that the approach could potentially be extended to other disease states and immunological phenotypes. Linkage disequilibrium might explain the correlated functional status among segregating V segments, but an unknown experimental factor could not be excluded. The presence/absence analyses assumed that sequencing depth was roughly uniform across donors, and that assumption may not be true. In vitro tests confirmed that a few of the cytomegalovirus-associated TCR beta chains recognize cytomegalovirus antigens. In a later genetic analysis, fewer N-insertions in productive TCRs were reported among donors in an Asian-associated ancestry cluster than the approximately 670-donor mean. A total of 150 to 200 TCR beta chains were listed by the study as associated with cytomegalovirus. A later analysis associated 15,000 to 20,000 TCR beta sequences with specific HLA alleles at a false discovery rate of 0.05. CMV serostatus was the only immune exposure information available for the cohort. In both the original and validation cohorts, the classifier was reported to diagnose cytomegalovirus status with high specificity and sensitivity.

The library relied on the immunoSEQ multiplex PCR assay. The multiplex PCR relied on a mix of 60 forward primers for TCR Vbeta segments and 13 reverse primers for TCR Jbeta segments. The CDR3 region of rearranged TCR beta genes was amplified from genomic DNA with a multiplex PCR assay. The amplified TCR beta libraries were sequenced on the Illumina HiSeq System as 87-base-pair reads. In the paper's pipeline: Across the 500 to 850 repertoires, a later analysis counted 78 million or so unique TCR beta chains, about 10 million of which were shared by at least two donors. Raw reads were error-corrected and collapsed into unique sequences by a nearest-neighbor algorithm in which closely related sequences were merged to remove PCR and sequencing errors. Alignment of CDR3 sequences to IMGT reference sequences was used to assign V, D and J gene segments. For a sequence to be retained, a match of at least six nucleotides was required to both a V gene segment and a J gene segment. Rearrangements were classified as productive when the CDR3 lacked stop codons and remained in frame with V and J, and all other rearrangements were classified as non-productive. Following IMGT convention, CDR3 was defined as the stretch from the second conserved V-encoded cysteine to the conserved J-encoded phenylalanine. The earlier analysis of about 570 of the donors excluded any sequence lacking an unambiguous match to a single V gene segment. An earlier analysis of 587 of the donors called V segments functional above 56.7% productive rearrangements and segregating when the between-donor standard deviation exceeded 5%. To diagnose cytomegalovirus status from the catalog of TCR beta chain sequences, a statistical classification framework was built. V and J gene assignment, in a later analysis, came from comparing TCR nucleotide sequences with IMGT/GENE-DB human TR gene sequences. Using the TCRdist pipeline, a later analysis assigned CDR3 sequences along with most-parsimonious VDJ recombination scenarios. In a later analysis, every TCR beta chain was defined by the combination of its CDR3 amino acid sequence and its V-gene family, and reads without a unique V-gene family were dropped. To address suspected cross-contamination and a sequencing artifact, a later analysis removed several hundred highly shared, low-generation-probability nucleotide sequences. A later analysis calculated a clonal expansion index for each public chain from normalized within-repertoire ranks of inferred template counts. A later analysis computed generation probabilities with a VDJ recombination model fitted to out-of-frame rearrangements, and checked the results against IGoR. In a later analysis, TCR-TCR, TCR-HLA and TCR-CMV co-occurrence was scored with hypergeometric tests, and a repertoire-size bias correction was applied to TCR pairs. To estimate false discovery rates, a later analysis permuted the HLA or CMV assignments 20 times. In a later analysis, co-occurring TCRs were grouped using DBSCAN, with TCRdist sequence similarity added in when clustering inside HLA-allele-positive subsets. Repertoires with fewer than 30,000 or more than 120,000 public chains were left out of co-occurrence clustering, as were four to six repertoires with anomalous nucleotide sharing. Entries here come from immuneACCESS through TCRdb and include only in-frame sequences with V and J called. Some clones fail to appear in such tables; in the studies checked, an unresolved V gene covers under half of the shortfall, and the cause of the remainder is unknown. The D gene and trimming were derived from the DNA, and the V and J assignments and clone size from that table. For this sample the table gives 81,000 or so clones, of which over 65% were detected only once. The ten largest clones take up under 3.5% of the sample.

Reading the germline V gene gives CDR1 KGHSH and CDR2 LQKENI. The CDR3, from cysteine to phenylalanine, totals 15 residues. Just the 45-base CDR3 DNA is kept, in frame starting at base 1. A distance of 8 bases separates the germline ends of V and J, which lose 0 bases and 5 bases respectively. The cohort comprised around 690 healthy bone marrow donors. At the time of sampling, every cohort member was nominally healthy, though immune exposures that went unrecorded were likely present. The donor tested CMV seropositive and was one of the 289 seropositive cohort members. A peripheral blood sample was provided by each donor, and peripheral blood mononuclear cells were used for TCR beta sequencing. The Qiagen DNeasy Blood Extraction Kit was used to extract genomic DNA from the blood cell samples.

The sequenced sample was PBMCs. Here the chain combines TRBV18 and TRBJ1-6; no confident D gene assignment can be made. This clonotype was obtained from a man aged 50-60 years in good health and CMV-seropositive. The CDR3: CASSPPAGNNSPLHF. The nucleotide sequence reads as follows: TGTGCCAGCTCACCACCGGCTGGTAATAATTCACCCCTCCACTTT.